The 7 T cell receptor beta chains below come from one sample, sequenced in a study of cytomegalovirus exposure and HLA in healthy donors. 13 Jbeta primers and 60 Vbeta primers were used for the PCR. Clones were read by immunoSEQ multiplex PCR, and TCRdb kept only the in-frame ones, dropping some. Of roughly 120,000 clones in the sample, roughly 66% were seen once. The sequencing sample was made of PBMCs. These receptors were collected from a man aged 60 to 75 in good health and CMV-seropositive.

The J gene is TRBJ2-3, the V gene TRBV9; 10 bases align to TRBD1. The germline gives CDR1 SGDLS, CDR2 YYNGEE. This CDR3 has 14 amino acids. V gave up 4 bases and J gave up 5 bases; unmatched junction bases: 4. CDR3 amino acids: CASSRDRGRDTQYF. DNA for the CDR3: TGTGCCAGCAGCCGGGACAGGGGCAGAGATACGCAGTATTTT.

The chain links TRBV10-3 to TRBJ2-7; 12 nucleotides align to TRBD1. There are 14 residues in the CDR3. Looked up from germline, CDR1 is ENHRY and CDR2 is SYGVKD. With V trimmed by 7 bases and J by 7 bases, 8 bases remained unmatched. The CDR3, as DNA: TGTGCCATCAACCGGGACAGGGGGCTGGGAGAGCAGTACTTC. This translates into CAINRDRGLGEQYF.

This clone was detected a few times. This chain joins TRBV6-5 and TRBJ1-6; D might be TRBD1 (6 bases). This CDR3 has 15 residues. The germline V gene has CDR1 MNHEY and CDR2 SVGAGI. Deletions cut 5 bases from V and 7 bases from J, with 15 bases between. CDR3 DNA sequence: TGTGCCAGCAGTCCAACAGGGCCGGGGAATTCACCCCTCCACTTT. This encodes CASSPTGPGNSPLHF.

The chain joins TRBV2 to TRBJ1-2; no firm D call. Germline CDR1 reads SNHLY; CDR2 reads FYNNEI. This CDR3 contains 15 residues. The V gene lost 4 bases and the J gene lost 6 bases, with 18 bases spanning the gap. The CDR3, as DNA: TGTGCCAGCAGTGGGGTGCGGGGTAGCGGCAATGGCTACACCTTC. It is translated as CASSGVRGSGNGYTF.

The chain has TRBV28 and TRBJ1-1; no clear D. Germline lookup yields CDR1 MDHEN and CDR2 SYDVKM. Between the trimmed V and J ends, which lost 0 bases and 1 base, there was a span of 3 bases. This CDR3 comprises 13 residues. The CDR3 here is CASSLWANTEAFF. Here the CDR3 DNA reads TGTGCCAGCAGTTTATGGGCGAACACTGAAGCTTTCTTT.

This clone was counted a few times. The chain couples TRBV6-5 to TRBJ2-7; no reliable D call. The germline V and J ends were trimmed by 10 bases and 0 bases, with 16 bases remaining between them. This CDR3 contains 14 residues. CDR1 and CDR2 (germline): MNHEY, SVGAGI. The CDR3 nucleotides are TGTGCCACCCAAGCCTCCCGCAACTCCTACGAGCAGTACTTC. This gives the protein CATQASRNSYEQYF.

This chain joins TRBV30 and TRBJ1-2, with D possibly matching TRBD1 (6 bases). V was shortened by 1 base and J by 6 bases, with 15 bases between the two germline ends. Germline loops: CDR1 GTSNPN, CDR2 SVGIG (reference sequence). The CDR3 extends over 14 amino acids. The CDR3 DNA sequence: TGTGCCTGGAGTGCCCGCCTACAGGGAAATGGCTACACCTTC. Amino acids: CAWSARLQGNGYTF.